These T cell receptor beta chains were read from a single sample in a study of blood T cell repertoires in COVID-19. This table comes from immunoSEQ multiplex PCR, and its TCRdb copy is limited to in-frame clones, with some not included. The sample has approximately 400,000 clones; under 85% are singletons. Source material: PBMCs or T cells enriched from blood (not recorded which). The receptors derive from a woman aged 45-60 years who had recovered from COVID-19. Both conserved end residues are part of each CDR3. A D gene is named only where the DNA matches it firmly. Some rows have no size entry. The others give once, few or many, or a class for an expanded clone.

V gene: TRBV30; D gene: TRBD1; clone size: once; J gene: TRBJ1-2; CDR3 protein: CAWSVRQGAEYGYTF; CDR3 DNA: TGTGCCTGGAGCGTACGACAGGGGGCCGAATATGGCTACACCTTC
V gene: TRBV6-1; D gene: TRBD1; clone size: NA; J gene: TRBJ1-2; CDR3 protein: CASSEVTGDYGYTF; CDR3 DNA: TGTGCCAGCAGTGAAGTAACAGGGGACTATGGCTACACCTTC
V gene: TRBV15; D gene: NA; clone size: once; J gene: TRBJ2-2; CDR3 protein: CATSSLQVTGELFF; CDR3 DNA: TGTGCCACCAGCAGCCTACAGGTTACCGGGGAGCTGTTTTTT
V gene: TRBV6-6; D gene: TRBD2; clone size: NA; J gene: TRBJ2-1; CDR3 protein: CASSHQLAAAYNEQFF; CDR3 DNA: TGTGCCAGCAGCCATCAACTAGCGGCAGCCTACAATGAGCAGTTCTTC
V gene: TRBV30; D gene: NA; clone size: NA; J gene: TRBJ1-1; CDR3 protein: CAWSGTQTTEAFF; CDR3 DNA: TGTGCATGGTCCGGGACACAAACCACTGAAGCTTTCTTT
V gene: TRBV25-1; D gene: NA; clone size: NA; J gene: TRBJ2-2; CDR3 protein: CASSGPRDSGGTGELFF; CDR3 DNA: TGTGCCAGCAGCGGACCACGGGACTCCGGAGGCACCGGGGAGCTGTTTTTT
V gene: TRBV7-9; D gene: TRBD1; clone size: once; J gene: TRBJ2-5; CDR3 protein: CASSRGQGETQYF; CDR3 DNA: TGTGCCAGCAGTCGCGGACAGGGGGAGACCCAGTACTTC
V gene: TRBV7-2; D gene: NA; clone size: NA; J gene: TRBJ1-4; CDR3 protein: CASSLKLGRLQGNEKLFF; CDR3 DNA: TGTGCCAGCAGCTTAAAATTAGGCCGGTTGCAGGGTAATGAAAAACTGTTTTTT
V gene: TRBV19; D gene: TRBD1; clone size: NA; J gene: TRBJ1-5; CDR3 protein: CASRPGTGPHQPQHF; CDR3 DNA: TGTGCCAGTAGGCCGGGGACAGGACCTCATCAGCCCCAGCATTTT
V gene: TRBV24-1; D gene: TRBD1; clone size: once; J gene: TRBJ2-3; CDR3 protein: CATSDSGQSTDTQYF; CDR3 DNA: TGTGCCACCAGTGATTCGGGACAGAGCACAGATACGCAGTATTTT
V gene: TRBV19; D gene: NA; clone size: NA; J gene: TRBJ1-6; CDR3 protein: CASSILQGGSNSPLHF; CDR3 DNA: TGTGCCAGTAGTATCCTTCAAGGGGGAAGTAATTCACCCCTCCACTTT
V gene: TRBV2; D gene: TRBD2; clone size: NA; J gene: TRBJ2-2; CDR3 protein: CASSETSGLAGAGELFF; CDR3 DNA: TGTGCCAGCAGTGAAACATCTGGACTAGCGGGAGCCGGGGAGCTGTTTTTT
V gene: TRBV7-2; D gene: NA; clone size: few; J gene: TRBJ2-5; CDR3 protein: CASSRQTGGEAQYF; CDR3 DNA: TGTGCCAGCAGCCGTCAGACCGGGGGAGAGGCCCAGTACTTC
V gene: TRBV6-5; D gene: NA; clone size: NA; J gene: TRBJ2-7; CDR3 protein: CASSVTGMDEQYF; CDR3 DNA: TGTGCCAGCAGCGTCACAGGAATGGACGAGCAGTACTTC
V gene: TRBV11-3; D gene: NA; clone size: NA; J gene: TRBJ2-6; CDR3 protein: CASSLVSPFRSGANVLTF; CDR3 DNA: TGTGCCAGCAGCTTAGTATCCCCGTTTCGGTCTGGGGCCAACGTCCTGACTTTC
V gene: TRBV30; D gene: NA; clone size: once; J gene: TRBJ2-4; CDR3 protein: CAWSVAKNIQYF; CDR3 DNA: TGTGCCTGGAGTGTTGCGAAAAACATTCAGTACTTC
V gene: TRBV5-6; D gene: NA; clone size: NA; J gene: TRBJ1-2; CDR3 protein: CAGSRDNYGYTF; CDR3 DNA: TGTGCCGGGTCCAGGGATAACTATGGCTACACCTTC
V gene: TRBV6-5; D gene: TRBD1; clone size: NA; J gene: TRBJ1-1; CDR3 protein: CASSYGAGGLGRGAFF; CDR3 DNA: TGTGCCAGCAGTTACGGGGCAGGGGGTCTCGGGAGAGGAGCTTTCTTT
V gene: TRBV6-5; D gene: TRBD1; clone size: NA; J gene: TRBJ1-6; CDR3 protein: CASSHGQGPNSPLHF; CDR3 DNA: TGTGCCAGCAGCCATGGACAGGGGCCGAATTCACCCCTCCACTTT
V gene: TRBV27; D gene: NA; clone size: NA; J gene: TRBJ2-7; CDR3 protein: CASSPRDRDEQYF; CDR3 DNA: TGTGCCAGCAGTCCGAGAGACCGGGACGAGCAGTACTTC
V gene: TRBV7-2; D gene: TRBD2; clone size: NA; J gene: TRBJ2-7; CDR3 protein: CASSPQRGNYEQYF; CDR3 DNA: TGTGCCAGCAGCCCGCAGCGGGGGAATTACGAGCAGTACTTC
V gene: TRBV7-2; D gene: NA; clone size: few; J gene: TRBJ1-1; CDR3 protein: CASSSSTGRARQAFF; CDR3 DNA: TGTGCCAGCAGCTCCTCGACAGGACGGGCGAGGCAAGCTTTCTTT
V gene: TRBV29-1; D gene: NA; clone size: once; J gene: TRBJ1-1; CDR3 protein: CSVDWRLNTEAFF; CDR3 DNA: TGCAGCGTTGATTGGCGGCTGAACACTGAAGCTTTCTTT
V gene: TRBV11-3; D gene: NA; clone size: NA; J gene: TRBJ2-1; CDR3 protein: CASSPGYNEQFF; CDR3 DNA: TGTGCCAGCAGCCCCGGGTACAATGAGCAGTTCTTC
V gene: TRBV10-3; D gene: TRBD2; clone size: NA; J gene: TRBJ2-7; CDR3 protein: CAISPGGSYEQYF; CDR3 DNA: TGTGCCATCAGCCCGGGCGGGAGCTACGAGCAGTACTTC
V gene: TRBV2; D gene: NA; clone size: NA; J gene: TRBJ1-6; CDR3 protein: CASSDPPVSGVDSPLHF; CDR3 DNA: TGTGCCAGCAGCGACCCCCCAGTTTCGGGGGTTGATTCACCCCTCCACTTT
V gene: TRBV9; D gene: TRBD1; clone size: NA; J gene: TRBJ1-2; CDR3 protein: CASSVNRGHYTF; CDR3 DNA: TGTGCCAGCAGCGTAAACAGGGGTCACTACACCTTC
V gene: TRBV5-4; D gene: NA; clone size: NA; J gene: TRBJ1-2; CDR3 protein: CASSLSGGKGGYTF; CDR3 DNA: TGTGCCAGCAGCCTGTCAGGAGGGAAAGGAGGCTACACCTTC
V gene: TRBV5-1; D gene: TRBD2; clone size: NA; J gene: TRBJ2-5; CDR3 protein: CASSLGGSSGETQYF; CDR3 DNA: TGCGCCAGCAGCTTGGGGGGGTCTAGCGGAGAGACCCAGTACTTC
V gene: TRBV11-3; D gene: NA; clone size: NA; J gene: TRBJ1-2; CDR3 protein: CASSYDSYGGYTF; CDR3 DNA: TGTGCCAGCAGCTACGACAGCTATGGCGGCTACACCTTC
V gene: TRBV5-5; D gene: NA; clone size: few; J gene: TRBJ1-2; CDR3 protein: CASSLAVYGYTF; CDR3 DNA: TGTGCCAGCAGCTTGGCCGTCTATGGCTACACCTTC
V gene: TRBV27; D gene: TRBD1; clone size: NA; J gene: TRBJ1-2; CDR3 protein: CASSPRTGHYGYTF; CDR3 DNA: TGTGCCAGCAGTCCTCGGACAGGGCACTATGGCTACACCTTC
V gene: TRBV11-3; D gene: NA; clone size: NA; J gene: TRBJ1-2; CDR3 protein: CASSYRVRAGYGYTF; CDR3 DNA: TGTGCCAGCAGCTATAGGGTGCGGGCCGGCTATGGCTACACCTTC
V gene: TRBV19; D gene: NA; clone size: NA; J gene: TRBJ1-2; CDR3 protein: CASRTASNLYGYTF; CDR3 DNA: TGTGCCAGTAGGACAGCGTCGAACCTATATGGCTACACCTTC
V gene: TRBV16; D gene: NA; clone size: NA; J gene: TRBJ2-7; CDR3 protein: CASSQSRRGGYF; CDR3 DNA: TGTGCCAGCAGCCAATCCCGGCGGGGCGGGTACTTC
V gene: TRBV19; D gene: TRBD1; clone size: NA; J gene: TRBJ1-2; CDR3 protein: CASRSGDREYGYTF; CDR3 DNA: TGTGCCAGTAGATCGGGGGACAGGGAATATGGCTACACCTTC
V gene: TRBV5-6; D gene: TRBD1; clone size: few; J gene: TRBJ1-1; CDR3 protein: CASSLSAGGTEAFF; CDR3 DNA: TGTGCCAGCAGCTTAAGTGCAGGGGGCACTGAAGCTTTCTTT
V gene: TRBV7-2; D gene: NA; clone size: NA; J gene: TRBJ1-3; CDR3 protein: CASSLLGGTIYF; CDR3 DNA: TGTGCCAGCAGCTTATTGGGGGGCACCATATATTTT
V gene: TRBV7-2; D gene: TRBD2; clone size: few; J gene: TRBJ2-5; CDR3 protein: CASSLRGLAAQETQYF; CDR3 DNA: TGTGCCAGCAGCTTAAGGGGACTAGCGGCCCAAGAGACCCAGTACTTC
V gene: TRBV7-9; D gene: NA; clone size: NA; J gene: TRBJ1-4; CDR3 protein: CASSPQGRSTNEKLFF; CDR3 DNA: TGTGCCAGCAGCCCACAGGGACGCTCAACTAATGAAAAACTGTTTTTT
V gene: TRBV7-2; D gene: NA; clone size: NA; J gene: TRBJ2-1; CDR3 protein: CASSLWRETVEQFF; CDR3 DNA: TGTGCCAGCAGCTTATGGAGGGAGACGGTTGAGCAGTTCTTC
V gene: TRBV5-8; D gene: NA; clone size: NA; J gene: TRBJ2-5; CDR3 protein: CASSLLGKPKQETQYF; CDR3 DNA: TGTGCCAGCAGCTTGCTCGGGAAGCCAAAACAAGAGACCCAGTACTTC
V gene: TRBV7-9; D gene: TRBD1; clone size: NA; J gene: TRBJ1-2; CDR3 protein: CASSSEDRGQTLF; CDR3 DNA: TGTGCCAGCAGCTCCGAAGACAGGGGTCAAACTCTCTTC
V gene: TRBV6-2/TRBV6-3; D gene: TRBD2; clone size: NA; J gene: TRBJ2-2; CDR3 protein: CASSRGAGELFF; CDR3 DNA: TGTGCCAGCAGTCGGGGGGCCGGGGAGCTGTTTTTT
V gene: TRBV9; D gene: TRBD2; clone size: NA; J gene: TRBJ2-3; CDR3 protein: CASSVSSGRSNTDTQYF; CDR3 DNA: TGTGCCAGCAGCGTTAGTAGCGGGAGGTCGAACACAGATACGCAGTATTTT
V gene: TRBV3-1/TRBV3-2; D gene: NA; clone size: few; J gene: TRBJ1-2; CDR3 protein: CASSQEGERGGYTF; CDR3 DNA: TGTGCCAGCAGCCAAGAAGGAGAACGTGGTGGCTACACCTTC
V gene: TRBV5-1; D gene: TRBD2; clone size: NA; J gene: TRBJ2-1; CDR3 protein: CASSPPTSRPYNEQFF; CDR3 DNA: TGCGCCAGCAGCCCACCGACTAGCCGCCCCTACAATGAGCAGTTCTTC
V gene: TRBV7-2; D gene: NA; clone size: NA; J gene: TRBJ1-2; CDR3 protein: CASGQTGSYYGYTF; CDR3 DNA: TGTGCCAGCGGGCAGACAGGATCCTACTATGGCTACACCTTC
V gene: TRBV6-5; D gene: TRBD2; clone size: NA; J gene: TRBJ2-3; CDR3 protein: CASKGGAGVTDTQYF; CDR3 DNA: TGTGCCAGCAAAGGTGGAGCGGGGGTCACAGATACGCAGTATTTT
V gene: TRBV4-3; D gene: NA; clone size: NA; J gene: TRBJ1-1; CDR3 protein: CASSQDRGFGMNTEAFF; CDR3 DNA: TGCGCCAGCAGCCAAGATAGGGGTTTCGGTATGAACACTGAAGCTTTCTTT
V gene: TRBV5-1; D gene: NA; clone size: few; J gene: TRBJ2-1; CDR3 protein: CASSLAQLGPEQFF; CDR3 DNA: TGCGCCAGCAGCTTGGCCCAACTCGGTCCTGAGCAGTTCTTC
V gene: TRBV7-8; D gene: TRBD2; clone size: NA; J gene: TRBJ2-5; CDR3 protein: CASRQGLGDAETQYF; CDR3 DNA: TGTGCCAGCAGACAGGGACTAGGTGATGCAGAGACCCAGTACTTC
V gene: TRBV11-3; D gene: TRBD2; clone size: NA; J gene: TRBJ2-1; CDR3 protein: CASGLAVYNEQFF; CDR3 DNA: TGTGCCAGCGGACTAGCGGTATACAATGAGCAGTTCTTC